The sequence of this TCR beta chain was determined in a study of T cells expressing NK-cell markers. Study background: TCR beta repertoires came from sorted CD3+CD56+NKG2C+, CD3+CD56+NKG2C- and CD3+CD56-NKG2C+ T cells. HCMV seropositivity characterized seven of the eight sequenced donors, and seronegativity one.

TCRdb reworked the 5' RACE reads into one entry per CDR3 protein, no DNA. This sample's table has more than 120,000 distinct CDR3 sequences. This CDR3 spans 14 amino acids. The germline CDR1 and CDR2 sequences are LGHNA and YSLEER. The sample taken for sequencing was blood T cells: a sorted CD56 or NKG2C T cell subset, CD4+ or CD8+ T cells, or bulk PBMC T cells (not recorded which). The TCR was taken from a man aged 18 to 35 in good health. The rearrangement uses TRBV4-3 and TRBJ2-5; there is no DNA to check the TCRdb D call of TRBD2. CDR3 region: CASSQEAGGETQYF.